These T cell receptor beta chains were read from a single sample in a study of identical twins. TCRdb called the 5' RACE reads again in MiXCR, with one record for every CDR3 protein. This sample has hundreds of thousands of distinct CDR3 sequences, with about 20% found just once. Another study also made use of these data, one on T cells expressing NK-cell markers.

The specimen sequenced was PBMCs. Receptors originate from a woman aged 18-29 years in good health. Both conserved end residues are part of each CDR3. D genes are given only for firm matches. Clone size is stated in some rows and not others, as once, few, many or a class when expanded.

clone size: few; J gene: TRBJ1-2; V gene: TRBV20-1; CDR3 length: 12; D gene: -; CDR3 DNA: TGCAGTGCTAGTCAAATGATCTATGGCTACACCTTC; CDR3 protein: CSASQMIYGYTF
clone size: -; J gene: TRBJ1-2; V gene: TRBV5-6; CDR3 length: 15; D gene: -; CDR3 DNA: TGTGCCAGCAGCTTGGTCGAGGGCGCTAACTATGGCTACACCTTC; CDR3 protein: CASSLVEGANYGYTF
clone size: -; J gene: TRBJ1-1; V gene: TRBV9; CDR3 length: 15; D gene: -; CDR3 DNA: TGTGCCAGCAGGGCCTCAGGCGGAGGGAACACTGAAGCTTTCTTT; CDR3 protein: CASRASGGGNTEAFF
clone size: -; J gene: TRBJ2-1; V gene: TRBV25-1; CDR3 length: 17; D gene: -; CDR3 DNA: TGTGCCAGCAGTGAAACTTCCCGCGCGAGCTCCTACAATGAGCAGTTCTTC; CDR3 protein: CASSETSRASSYNEQFF
clone size: -; J gene: TRBJ2-1; V gene: TRBV6-6; CDR3 length: 13; D gene: TRBD2; CDR3 DNA: TGTGCCAGCACTCTCCCCCTAGCGGGGGAGCAGTTCTTC; CDR3 protein: CASTLPLAGEQFF
clone size: few; J gene: TRBJ2-3; V gene: TRBV20-1; CDR3 length: 12; D gene: -; CDR3 DNA: TGCAGTGGTGCGGACTACAGAGATACGCAGTATTTT; CDR3 protein: CSGADYRDTQYF
clone size: few; J gene: TRBJ2-1; V gene: TRBV29-1; CDR3 length: 13; D gene: TRBD1; CDR3 DNA: TGCAGCGTTGAAGGACAGGGGGCCAATGAGCAGTTCTTC; CDR3 protein: CSVEGQGANEQFF
clone size: few; J gene: TRBJ2-2; V gene: TRBV4-1; CDR3 length: 17; D gene: TRBD1; CDR3 DNA: TGCGCCAGCAGCCAAGAGAGCCCGAGACAGGGGATCGGGGAGCTGTTTTTT; CDR3 protein: CASSQESPRQGIGELFF
clone size: -; J gene: TRBJ2-5; V gene: TRBV19; CDR3 length: 14; D gene: -; CDR3 DNA: TGTGCCAGTAGTATGGTCCGAACCCCAGAGACCCAGTACTTC; CDR3 protein: CASSMVRTPETQYF
clone size: few; J gene: TRBJ2-1; V gene: TRBV20-1; CDR3 length: 14; D gene: TRBD2; CDR3 DNA: TGCAGTGCTTTTAGCGGGGGGGCTAGGGATGAGCAGTTCTTC; CDR3 protein: CSAFSGGARDEQFF
clone size: -; J gene: TRBJ2-1; V gene: TRBV7-8; CDR3 length: 17; D gene: TRBD2; CDR3 DNA: TGTGCCAGCAGCTCGATTCTGACTAGCGGAATTTCCAATGAGCAGTTCTTC; CDR3 protein: CASSSILTSGISNEQFF
clone size: -; J gene: TRBJ1-1; V gene: TRBV7-6; CDR3 length: 15; D gene: TRBD1; CDR3 DNA: TGTGCCAGCAGCTCCGGGACAGTATCCGAGACTGAAGCTTTCTTT; CDR3 protein: CASSSGTVSETEAFF
clone size: few; J gene: TRBJ2-2; V gene: TRBV27; CDR3 length: 15; D gene: -; CDR3 DNA: TGTGCCAGCCTACCAAGTCCTGGGGCGGCCGGGGAGCTGTTTTTT; CDR3 protein: CASLPSPGAAGELFF
clone size: -; J gene: TRBJ2-1; V gene: TRBV5-6; CDR3 length: 20; D gene: TRBD2; CDR3 DNA: TGTGCCAGCAGCTTATGGGGTTCTAAAAAGACTAGCGGGGGCTACAATGAGCAGTTCTTC; CDR3 protein: CASSLWGSKKTSGGYNEQFF
clone size: few; J gene: TRBJ1-2; V gene: TRBV20-1; CDR3 length: 13; D gene: -; CDR3 DNA: TGCAGTGCTATACAGGGAGAGGAGTATGGCTACACCTTC; CDR3 protein: CSAIQGEEYGYTF
clone size: -; J gene: TRBJ2-3; V gene: TRBV12-3/TRBV12-4; CDR3 length: 16; D gene: TRBD1; CDR3 DNA: TGTGCCAGCAGTCACCCTAGGACAGGACGTGGAGATACGCAGTATTTT; CDR3 protein: CASSHPRTGRGDTQYF
clone size: -; J gene: TRBJ2-3; V gene: TRBV12-3/TRBV12-4; CDR3 length: 15; D gene: -; CDR3 DNA: TGTGCCAGCAGTCCCCCGGGGCGGCTCACAGATACGCAGTATTTT; CDR3 protein: CASSPPGRLTDTQYF
clone size: few; J gene: TRBJ2-1; V gene: TRBV20-1; CDR3 length: 13; D gene: TRBD2; CDR3 DNA: TGCAGTGCCCTGACTAGCGGGAGAGGTGAGCAGTTCTTC; CDR3 protein: CSALTSGRGEQFF
clone size: few; J gene: TRBJ1-2; V gene: TRBV19; CDR3 length: 13; D gene: -; CDR3 DNA: TGTGCCAGTAGTATTGGAGGGGTCTATGGCTACACCTTC; CDR3 protein: CASSIGGVYGYTF
clone size: -; J gene: TRBJ2-1; V gene: TRBV20-1; CDR3 length: 15; D gene: -; CDR3 DNA: TGCAGTGCTCCCCTCGCCAAGAGCTCCTACAATGAGCAGTTCTTC; CDR3 protein: CSAPLAKSSYNEQFF
clone size: -; J gene: TRBJ2-3; V gene: TRBV20-1; CDR3 length: 15; D gene: -; CDR3 DNA: TGCAGTGCTAGGGGAAGCTCAGGAGCCCCAGATACGCAGTATTTT; CDR3 protein: CSARGSSGAPDTQYF
clone size: -; J gene: TRBJ2-1; V gene: TRBV25-1; CDR3 length: 13; D gene: -; CDR3 DNA: TGTGCCAGCAGTGACCCCCCCGTTAATGAGCAGTTCTTC; CDR3 protein: CASSDPPVNEQFF
clone size: few; J gene: TRBJ2-7; V gene: TRBV5-5; CDR3 length: 14; D gene: -; CDR3 DNA: TGTGCCAGCAGACCCTTAGGGGGTGCCTACGAGCAGTACTTC; CDR3 protein: CASRPLGGAYEQYF
clone size: few; J gene: TRBJ2-5; V gene: TRBV6-1; CDR3 length: 14; D gene: TRBD1; CDR3 DNA: TGTGCCAGCAGTATCCGGGACAGGGGCGAGACCCAGTACTTC; CDR3 protein: CASSIRDRGETQYF
clone size: -; J gene: TRBJ2-3; V gene: TRBV12-3/TRBV12-4; CDR3 length: 14; D gene: -; CDR3 DNA: TGTGCCAGCATCAAAGGTGGGCCGAGAAATACGCAGTATTTT; CDR3 protein: CASIKGGPRNTQYF
clone size: many; J gene: TRBJ1-2; V gene: TRBV7-9; CDR3 length: 16; D gene: -; CDR3 DNA: TGTGCCAGCAGTCCCCTCGGGTACACTATAAACTATGGCTACACCTTC; CDR3 protein: CASSPLGYTINYGYTF
clone size: few; J gene: TRBJ2-7; V gene: TRBV7-9; CDR3 length: 15; D gene: -; CDR3 DNA: TGTGCCAGCGACTCGCCAGGGCAGGGGACCTACGAGCAGTACTTC; CDR3 protein: CASDSPGQGTYEQYF
clone size: -; J gene: TRBJ2-1; V gene: TRBV7-6; CDR3 length: 17; D gene: -; CDR3 DNA: TGTGCCAGCAGCTCCCCACCCGGACAAAGCTCCTACAATGAGCAGTTCTTC; CDR3 protein: CASSSPPGQSSYNEQFF
clone size: -; J gene: TRBJ2-7; V gene: TRBV20-1; CDR3 length: 13; D gene: -; CDR3 DNA: TGCAGTGCTAGTAACGTTGGCTCTTACGAGCAGTACTTC; CDR3 protein: CSASNVGSYEQYF
clone size: -; J gene: TRBJ2-1; V gene: TRBV5-1; CDR3 length: 12; D gene: -; CDR3 DNA: TGCGCCAGCAGCCACTCAGGCCATGAGCAGTTCTTC; CDR3 protein: CASSHSGHEQFF
clone size: -; J gene: TRBJ2-7; V gene: TRBV7-2; CDR3 length: 15; D gene: -; CDR3 DNA: TGTGCCAGCACTCAATGGCCCATAGCCTCCTACGAGCAGTACTTC; CDR3 protein: CASTQWPIASYEQYF
clone size: -; J gene: TRBJ2-1; V gene: TRBV7-2; CDR3 length: 16; D gene: -; CDR3 DNA: TGTGCCAGCAGCTTTTTGGAACAGAAGTTCTACAATGAGCAGTTCTTC; CDR3 protein: CASSFLEQKFYNEQFF
clone size: -; J gene: TRBJ2-6; V gene: TRBV4-2; CDR3 length: 16; D gene: -; CDR3 DNA: TGTGCCAGCAGCCGCGTATTCGACTCTGGGGCCAACGTCCTGACTTTC; CDR3 protein: CASSRVFDSGANVLTF
clone size: few; J gene: TRBJ2-1; V gene: TRBV5-1; CDR3 length: 19; D gene: TRBD2; CDR3 DNA: TGCGCCAGCAGCCTCACCGCCGGACTAGCGGGAGCAACCTACAATGAGCAGTTCTTC; CDR3 protein: CASSLTAGLAGATYNEQFF
clone size: many; J gene: TRBJ2-3; V gene: TRBV29-1; CDR3 length: 12; D gene: TRBD1; CDR3 DNA: TGCAGCACGGACAGGGGCACAGATACGCAGTATTTT; CDR3 protein: CSTDRGTDTQYF
clone size: -; J gene: TRBJ2-7; V gene: TRBV6-1; CDR3 length: 13; D gene: TRBD1; CDR3 DNA: TGTGCCAGCAGTGCCAGGGGGCGCGACGAGCAGTACTTC; CDR3 protein: CASSARGRDEQYF